This TCR beta chain was obtained from a study of STAT5B mutations in CD4+ large granular lymphocyte leukemia. Overall study: Among healthy donors, a particular HLA allele went with more CDR3 'QG' motifs.

V was trimmed by 0 bases and J by 9 bases, leaving 16 bases between them. CDR1 and CDR2 (germline): SGDLS, YYNGEE. The CDR3 spans 15 residues. Study-level results: 8/27 top patient clones versus 2/35 control clones were TRBV06-family.

In its sample, this clone was seen a few times. Its antigen remains unknown. The method was immunoSEQ multiplex PCR; TCRdb's version includes in-frame clones alone and lacks a portion of them. Of about 24,000 clones in the sample, less than 80% were seen once. The clonotype originates from a human donor in good health. Sequencing was carried out using CD4+ T cells from blood buffy coats. This chain joins TRBV9 and TRBJ2-1; D may be TRBD2 (6 bases). The CDR3 DNA is TGTGCCAGCAGCGTAGGGGGAGGAAAACACTCTGAGCAGTTCTTC. This sequence encodes CASSVGGGKHSEQFF.